The clone carrying this TCR beta chain was seen only once. When the RNA was reverse transcribed, random hexamers were used with an input of roughly 0.5 to 1 ug. TCRdb re-analysed the immunoSEQ multiplex PCR reads in MiXCR, keeping a single row per CDR3 protein. The sample lists about 70,000 distinct CDR3 sequences, more than 85% occurring once. The sample belongs to a study of CD8 T cells in Susac syndrome. Controls matched for age and sex were healthy donors. TEMRA cells were FACS-enriched, and CD8+ and CD4+ T cells were isolated negatively. The CDR3 has 16 residues. Deletions cut 1 base from V and 0 bases from J, with 12 bases between. Germline lookup yields CDR1 MGHRA and CDR2 YSYEKL.

The source is a human donor in good health. Sequenced input: CD8+ T cells from PBMCs. The chain employs TRBV4-1 and TRBJ1-1; D unclear. The DNA of the CDR3 is TGCGCCAGCAGCCAAGGAAGTAACTCCATGAACACTGAAGCTTTCTTT. Translation: CASSQGSNSMNTEAFF.